These 20 T cell receptor beta chains share one sample of origin, sequenced in a study of OX40 agonist ivuxolimab in advanced cancers. Sequenced by immunoSEQ multiplex PCR; TCRdb stores in-frame clones only, minus some. The sample lists approximately 21,000 clones; 80% to 90% were seen once. Specimen: CD4+ or CD8+ T cells sorted from blood, collected in a trial of the OX40 agonist ivuxolimab. Receptor source: an adult with an advanced solid tumor such as melanoma, head and neck, liver or kidney cancer.

The rearrangement joins TRBV6-4 to TRBJ2-2; D remains ambiguous. The CDR3 contains 14 residues. Between the trimmed V and J ends, which lost 1 base and 0 bases, there was a span of 3 bases. Germline-derived CDR1 and CDR2 are MRHNA and SNTAGT. The CDR3 sequence: CASSDLSNTGELFF. The DNA for the CDR3 is TGTGCCAGCAGTGACTTATCGAACACCGGGGAGCTGTTTTTT.

This chain joins TRBV27 and TRBJ2-1; the match to TRBD2 covers 11 bases. CDR3 size: 14 residues. Trimming at V came to 3 bases and at J to 6 bases, leaving 1 base not matched to a gene. Germline-derived CDR1 and CDR2 are MNHEY and SMNVEV (reference sequence). The CDR3 reads CASSFLAGGNEQFF. In nucleotides, the CDR3 is TGTGCCAGCAGTTTCCTAGCGGGAGGCAATGAGCAGTTCTTC.

The chain recombines TRBV7-2 with TRBJ1-1; D call uncertain. Germline V gives CDR1 SGHTA, CDR2 FQGNSA. The CDR3 is 12 residues long. V was trimmed by 6 bases and J by 5 bases, leaving 10 bases between them. CDR3 sequence (DNA): TGTGCCAGCAGGGCCTTTGGAACTGAAGCTTTCTTT. It codes for CASRAFGTEAFF.

The chain recombines TRBV19 with TRBJ2-7; TRBD1 agrees at 8 bases. Germline values: CDR1 LNHDA, CDR2 SQIVND (reference sequence). V gave up 5 bases and J gave up 2 bases; unmatched junction bases: 5. There are 14 residues in the CDR3. CDR3 bases: TGTGCCAGTAGTTATCAGGGGGCGGCCTACGAGCAGTACTTC. Amino acids: CASSYQGAAYEQYF.

The chain recombines TRBV28 with TRBJ1-2; TRBD1 matches at 10 bases. Unmatched junction bases numbered 11, after V lost 7 bases and J lost 6 bases. The germline V gene has CDR1 MDHEN and CDR2 SYDVKM. The CDR3 has 15 amino acids. CDR3 nucleotides: TGTGCCAGCACTCAACTCCCCGGGACAGGGGATGGCTACACCTTC. Its translation: CASTQLPGTGDGYTF.

This chain uses TRBV28 with TRBJ2-7; no definite D call. Trimming removed 2 bases at V and 3 bases at J, with 11 bases between. The CDR3 loop spans 14 amino acids. Germline-derived CDR1 and CDR2 are MDHEN and SYDVKM. The CDR3 sequence: CASSLSDLNYEQYF. CDR3 bases: TGTGCCAGCAGTTTAAGTGACCTCAACTACGAGCAGTACTTC.

The chain uses TRBV9 and TRBJ2-7; D may match TRBD1 or TRBD2 (5 bases each). Trimming removed 1 base at V and 5 bases at J, with 16 bases between. Per the germline V gene, CDR1 is SGDLS and CDR2 is YYNGEE. CDR3 length: 15 residues. CDR3 in DNA: TGTGCCAGCAGCGTAACTGGGGGTACACTCGACGAGCAGTACTTC. Translated, it gives CASSVTGGTLDEQYF.

This clone was detected only a few times. The CDR3 is CASSLSGANYGYTF. The CDR3 DNA reads TGTGCCAGCAGCTTGTCAGGAGCTAACTATGGCTACACCTTC. V and J are TRBV7-8 and TRBJ1-2; no firm D call. CDR3 length equals 14 residues. CDR1 is SGHVS and CDR2 is FQNEAQ in the germline V gene. Trimming removed 3 bases from V and 0 bases from J, with 8 bases in between.

The chain couples TRBV28 to TRBJ2-2; D not certain. Between the trimmed V and J ends, which lost 4 bases and 5 bases, there was a span of 5 bases. Germline V gene sequence: CDR1 MDHEN, CDR2 SYDVKM. The length of the CDR3 is 12 residues. CDR3 bases: TGTGCCAGCAGTTACTTTACCGGGGAGCTGTTTTTT. Translated, it gives CASSYFTGELFF.

The rearrangement joins TRBV18 to TRBJ2-7, with a tentative D call TRBD2 (5 bases). The CDR3 covers 17 residues. Trimming pared 2 bases from V and 2 bases from J, leaving 19 bases between. Germline-derived CDR1 and CDR2 are KGHSH and LQKENI. The CDR3 sequence is CASSPNLPGSTTYEQYF. CDR3 coding DNA: TGTGCCAGCTCACCAAACTTACCGGGATCTACCACCTACGAGCAGTACTTC.

V and J are TRBV28 and TRBJ2-1; D is unclear. Trimming took 6 bases from V and 4 from J, leaving 13 bases between them. This CDR3 is 14 amino acids long. CDR1 and CDR2 from the germline V gene are MDHEN and SYDVKM. CDR3 residues: CASRSETLYNEQFF. In nucleotides, the CDR3 is TGTGCCAGCAGATCCGAAACCTTATACAATGAGCAGTTCTTC.

CDR3 loop: CASSYVSGGPYEQYF. As DNA, the CDR3 is TGTGCCAGCAGTTACGTTTCGGGAGGGCCCTACGAGCAGTACTTC. The chain employs TRBV6-5 and TRBJ2-7; 8 bases align to TRBD2. The CDR3 has 15 residues. Germline trimming cut 2 bases from V and 2 bases from J; bases unmatched to any gene: 5. Germline V lookup: CDR1 MNHEY, CDR2 SVGAGI.

This clone counts as medium-sized. V gene TRBV6-1 combines with J gene TRBJ2-6, with TRBD2 identical over 7 bases. Germline CDR1 is MNHNS and CDR2 is SASEGT. The CDR3 extends over 15 amino acids. J gave up 1 base and V 4 bases, and 1 base lay outside the gene matches. DNA of the CDR3: TGTGCCAGCAGTGGCGGGGGATCTGGGGCCAACGTCCTGACTTTC. This codes for CASSGGGSGANVLTF.

This chain connects TRBV11-2 to TRBJ2-1; 12 bases align to TRBD2. The CDR3 runs 19 residues. The germline V gene encodes CDR1 SGHAT and CDR2 FQNNGV. The J segment lost 0 bases and the V segment lost 5 bases, leaving 11 bases of the junction unmatched. The DNA for the CDR3 is TGTGCCAGCAGCCTCAATGGGGGACTAGCGGGCGCCTCCTACAATGAGCAGTTCTTC. Encoded protein: CASSLNGGLAGASYNEQFF.

This chain connects TRBV28 to TRBJ2-5, with a possible D match to TRBD1 (5 bases). The CDR3 covers 18 residues. Per germline, CDR1 MDHEN and CDR2 SYDVKM. V was clipped by 4 bases and J by 1 base, with 22 bases between them. This CDR3 reads CASSYPPFGSGPQETQYF. CDR3 nucleotides: TGTGCCAGCAGTTATCCCCCCTTCGGGTCAGGGCCCCAAGAGACCCAGTACTTC.

The chain has TRBV27 and TRBJ2-7, with 11 bases aligning to TRBD2. The CDR3 totals 15 residues. V trimming: 3 bases; J trimming: 2 bases; junction bases outside the gene matches: 3. Germline loops: CDR1 MNHEY, CDR2 SMNVEV (reference sequence). The DNA of the CDR3 is TGTGCCAGCAGTTTGGGGACTAGCGGTACCTACGAGCAGTACTTC. Protein sequence: CASSLGTSGTYEQYF.

The chain uses TRBV6-4 and TRBJ2-2; D uncertain. V lost 2 bases to trimming and J lost 1 base, with 8 bases between them. The CDR3 consists of 15 residues. Per germline, CDR1 MRHNA and CDR2 SNTAGT. The CDR3 DNA follows: TGTGCCAGCAGTGACGGTGGGGAGAACACCGGGGAGCTGTTTTTT. It encodes CASSDGGENTGELFF.

This sequence joins TRBV13 and TRBJ2-2; TRBD2 matches 7 bases. The length of the CDR3 is 15 residues. J was trimmed by 3 bases and V by 3 bases; bases with no gene match: 4. Germline V gives CDR1 PRHDT, CDR2 FYEKMQ (reference sequence). The CDR3 sequence: CASSFGLGYTGELFF. The CDR3, as DNA: TGTGCCAGCAGCTTCGGACTAGGGTACACCGGGGAGCTGTTTTTT.

J is TRBJ2-1 and V is TRBV10-3, with TRBD2 matching 9 bases. V lost 7 bases, J lost 7 bases, and 5 bases stayed unmatched. The CDR3 length is 13 residues. Germline CDR1 is ENHRY and CDR2 is SYGVKD. CDR3 in amino acids: CAITAGGGNEQFF. CDR3 DNA: TGTGCCATCACGGCGGGAGGGGGGAATGAGCAGTTCTTC.

This clone was seen more than once but under ten times. V and J are TRBV6-5 and TRBJ2-7; 8 nucleotides match TRBD2. Germline trimming cut 4 bases from V and 7 bases from J; bases unmatched to any gene: 9. The CDR3 is 14 amino acids. Germline V CDR1 and CDR2: MNHEY, SVGAGI. CDR3 sequence: CASSFSSGSQEQYF. For the CDR3, the DNA is TGTGCCAGCAGTTTCTCCAGCGGGAGTCAAGAGCAGTACTTC.